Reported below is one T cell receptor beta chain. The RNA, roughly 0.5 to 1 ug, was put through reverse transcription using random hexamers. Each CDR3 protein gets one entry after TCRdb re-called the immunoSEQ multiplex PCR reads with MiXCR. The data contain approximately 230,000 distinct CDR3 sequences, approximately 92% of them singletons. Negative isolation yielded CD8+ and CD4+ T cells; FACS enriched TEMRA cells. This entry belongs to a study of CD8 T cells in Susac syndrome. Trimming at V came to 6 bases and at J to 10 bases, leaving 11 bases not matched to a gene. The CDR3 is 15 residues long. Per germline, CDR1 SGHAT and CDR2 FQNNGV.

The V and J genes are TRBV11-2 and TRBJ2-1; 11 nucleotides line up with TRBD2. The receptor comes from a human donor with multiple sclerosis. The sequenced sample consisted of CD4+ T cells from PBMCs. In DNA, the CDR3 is TGTGCCAGCAGGCCGATAGCGGGGGGGCGACGGGAGCAGTTCTTC. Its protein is CASRPIAGGRREQFF.